A single sample is the source of the 22 T cell receptor beta chains below, sequenced in a study of T cells in Graves' hyperthyroidism and ophthalmopathy. Regions amplified from RNA transcripts were the TCR beta CDR3 regions. First-round RT-PCR of the TCR CDR3 relied on the HTBI primer set. TCRdb redid the calling of the multiplex PCR reads with MiXCR, one entry per CDR3 protein. This sample yields roughly 500,000 distinct CDR3 sequences, of which approximately 44% are seen a single time; around a fifth belongs to the top ten. Sequenced input: peripheral blood or thyroid tissue (not recorded which). Receptor source: an adult woman with Graves' disease, either hyperthyroidism or ophthalmopathy (not recorded which).

This clonotype was counted many times. The chain combines TRBV6-1 with TRBJ2-2, with 7 bases aligning to TRBD1. Germline trimming cut 4 bases from V and 2 bases from J; bases unmatched to any gene: 4. Germline assignment: CDR1 MNHNS and CDR2 SASEGT. This CDR3 comprises 15 residues. Here the CDR3 DNA reads TGTGCCAGCAGTGGGCGACAGGGAAACACCGGGGAGCTGTTTTTT. Translation gives CASSGRQGNTGELFF.

As concerns this clonotype: One end of the junction is discordant with germline, which a read error may explain. The chain joins TRBV7-8 to TRBJ1-5; D perhaps matches TRBD1 (5 bases). This CDR3 is 16 amino acids long. CDR1 and CDR2 (germline): SGHVS, FQNEAQ. The CDR3 spells CATSSPGTANNQPQHF. The DNA for the CDR3 is TGTGCCACCAGCAGCCCCGGGACGGCCAACAATCAGCCCCAGCATTTT.

This clonotype was seen ten or more times. The chain employs TRBV6-5 and TRBJ2-5; 7 positions agree with TRBD1. Germline trimming cut 0 bases from V and 2 bases from J; bases unmatched to any gene: 3. Germline V gene sequence: CDR1 MNHEY, CDR2 SVGAGI. The CDR3 runs 15 residues. The CDR3 coding sequence is TGTGCCAGCAGTTACTCTTGGGACAGACAAGAGACCCAGTACTTC. This encodes CASSYSWDRQETQYF.

The chain is built from TRBV20-1 and TRBJ2-5; no definite D call. The germline V gene has CDR1 DFQATT and CDR2 SNEGSKA (reference sequence). The CDR3 is 13 residues long. V was clipped by 4 bases and J by 0 bases, with 9 bases between them. CDR3 coding DNA: TGCAGTGCTACCCTTCCGTACCAAGAGACCCAGTACTTC. This encodes CSATLPYQETQYF.

This rearrangement joins TRBV29-1 to TRBJ2-7; 13 bases align to TRBD2. The CDR3 consists of 14 residues. Germline V lookup: CDR1 SQVTM, CDR2 ANQGSEA. J gave up 7 bases and V 6 bases, and 9 bases lay outside the gene matches. The CDR3 protein is CSVALAGGPHEQYF. The CDR3 coding sequence is TGCAGCGTAGCACTAGCGGGAGGGCCACATGAGCAGTACTTC.

The sample holds many counts of this clonotype. The gene calls are TRBV19 and TRBJ1-2; 7 nucleotides agree with TRBD1. Germline V gene data show CDR1 as LNHDA and CDR2 as SQIVND (reference sequence). V was pared by 4 bases and J by 8 bases, with 19 bases of the junction left unmatched. There are 17 residues in the CDR3. CDR3 sequence reads: CASSTTSRQGQWRGYTF. The CDR3 coding sequence is TGTGCCAGTAGTACCACCTCACGACAGGGTCAATGGCGGGGCTACACCTTC.

This clonotype was seen a few times. The genes are TRBV7-3 and TRBJ1-6, with 8 bases that match TRBD1. This CDR3 is 12 amino acids long. Germline CDR1 and CDR2: SGHTA and FQGTGA. The V gene end was trimmed by 4 bases and the J gene end by 12 bases; junction bases not matched to a gene: 2. In DNA form, the CDR3 reads TGTGCCAGCAGCTCCACAGGGGGACCCCTCCACTTT. Translating gives CASSSTGGPLHF.

CDR3 sequence (DNA): TGCAGCGTTGAAGAACAGGGAGGCTACGAGCAGTACTTC. This encodes CSVEEQGGYEQYF. The gene calls are TRBV29-1 and TRBJ2-7, with D perhaps being TRBD1 or TRBD2 (6 bases each). The CDR3 loop spans 13 amino acids. V lost 0 bases and J 3 bases, leaving 9 bases between the germline ends. Germline CDR1 SQVTM, CDR2 ANQGSEA.

This clonotype was counted at least ten times. The chain combines TRBV20-1 with TRBJ2-7; 7 bases align to TRBD1. The CDR3 has 14 amino acids. Germline V lookup: CDR1 DFQATT, CDR2 SNEGSKA (reference sequence). J lost 4 bases, V lost 0 bases, and 6 bases had no gene match. In DNA form, the CDR3 reads TGCAGTGCTAGAGACCTGGGACAGCTGTACGAGCAGTACTTC. Amino acid sequence: CSARDLGQLYEQYF.

The rearrangement joins TRBV27 to TRBJ2-7; D call uncertain. Trimming removed 7 bases from V and 3 bases from J, with 13 bases in between. Germline loops: CDR1 MNHEY, CDR2 SMNVEV (reference sequence). The CDR3 loop spans 13 amino acids. The CDR3 nucleotides are TGTGCCAGCAACGTTGCAGGCGGCTACGAGCAGTACTTC. This codes for CASNVAGGYEQYF.

The chain combines TRBV10-3 with TRBJ2-7; D is tentatively TRBD1 or TRBD2 (6 bases each). The germline V and J ends were trimmed by 9 bases and 4 bases, with 22 bases remaining between them. CDR1 is ENHRY and CDR2 is SYGVKD in the germline V gene. The CDR3 has 15 amino acids. For the CDR3, the DNA is TGTGCCATTGGACCGGGGGCGGGAAGCGGTTACGAGCAGTACTTC. Translation gives CAIGPGAGSGYEQYF.

The chain carries TRBV2 and TRBJ1-3, with 8 positions matching TRBD1. J lost 8 bases, V lost 1 base, and 13 bases had no gene match. Germline V CDR1 and CDR2: SNHLY, FYNNEI. CDR3 length: 17 amino acids. The chain's CDR3 is CASSEGTGSNYGYTIYF. Written as DNA, the CDR3 is TGTGCCAGCAGTGAAGGGACAGGGTCCAACTATGGCTACACCATATATTTT.

In its sample, this clonotype was seen a few times. The gene calls are TRBV2 and TRBJ1-5, with 9 positions matching TRBD1. CDR1 SNHLY and CDR2 FYNNEI come from the germline V gene. Germline trimming cut 5 bases from V and 0 bases from J; bases unmatched to any gene: 5. CDR3 length: 16 amino acids. The CDR3, as DNA: TGTGCCAGCAGTTTAGGACAGGGGCATAGCAATCAGCCCCAGCATTTT. It encodes CASSLGQGHSNQPQHF.

There are many counts of this clonotype. The chain links TRBV20-1 to TRBJ1-1, with TRBD1 as a possible D gene (6 bases). The V end lost 3 bases, the J end lost 1 base, and 15 bases lay between the germline ends. Germline CDR1 DFQATT, CDR2 SNEGSKA (reference sequence). The CDR3 has 15 residues. This CDR3 reads CSASPNRVGNTEAFF. CDR3 bases: TGCAGTGCTAGCCCCAACAGGGTAGGGAACACTGAAGCTTTCTTT.

This clonotype was detected many times. The chain links TRBV10-3 to TRBJ1-5, with unresolved D. Trimming shortened V by 6 bases and J by 3 bases, and 12 bases separated the two germline ends. From germline, CDR1 is ENHRY and CDR2 SYGVKD. There are 14 residues in the CDR3. DNA for the CDR3: TGTGCCATCAGCCCCGGGCAATCCAATCAGCCCCAGCATTTT. Residues: CAISPGQSNQPQHF.

V is TRBV19 and J is TRBJ1-2; tentatively, D is TRBD1 (5 bases). V was shortened by 5 bases and J by 3 bases, with 10 bases between the two germline ends. Germline CDR1 and CDR2: LNHDA and SQIVND (reference sequence). This CDR3 is 13 amino acids long. The CDR3 DNA is TGTGCCAGTAGTGGCAGGGTTTACTATGGCTACACCTTC. Translation gives CASSGRVYYGYTF.

The CDR3 protein is CASSFGGGREKLFF. CDR3 DNA sequence: TGTGCCAGCAGTTTCGGAGGGGGCCGTGAAAAACTGTTTTTT. The V gene is TRBV12-3 or TRBV12-4, the J gene TRBJ1-4, with TRBD1 matching 7 bases. The trim removed 3 bases at V and 7 bases at J, leaving 5 bases unmatched. The CDR3 contains 14 residues.

This clonotype was seen many times. The J gene is TRBJ2-7, the V gene TRBV20-1; D may be TRBD1 (6 bases). V gave up 3 bases and J gave up 2 bases, with 14 bases separating them. Germline values: CDR1 DFQATT, CDR2 SNEGSKA (reference sequence). The CDR3 has 14 residues. The CDR3 spells CSASGDTLAYEQYF. The CDR3 DNA reads as TGCAGTGCTAGTGGGGACACATTAGCCTACGAGCAGTACTTC.

V and J are TRBV6-5 and TRBJ2-7, with TRBD2 matching over 9 bases. In germline, CDR1 is MNHEY, CDR2 SVGAGI. J was trimmed by 6 bases and V by 4 bases; bases with no gene match: 10. CDR3 length: 15 residues. CDR3 protein: CASSSIAGVTVEQYF. The CDR3 nucleotides are TGTGCCAGCAGTTCGATAGCGGGAGTAACGGTCGAGCAGTACTTC.

Comment on this clonotype: A single base separates this from a much larger clone, so it may be a read error. The genes are TRBV7-8 and TRBJ1-6; D not certain. The ends were cut back, 6 bases at V and 5 bases at J, with 11 bases in the middle. CDR3 length: 14 amino acids. Germline CDR1 reads SGHVS; CDR2 reads FQNEAQ. CDR3 region: CASSEQPNNSPLHF. As DNA, the CDR3 is TGTGCCAGCAGTGAGCAGCCGAATAATTCACCCCTCCACTTT.

This chain connects TRBV9 to TRBJ1-5, with D tentatively TRBD1 (6 bases). Looked up from germline, CDR1 is SGDLS and CDR2 is YYNGEE. The CDR3 has 13 amino acids. Deletions cut 6 bases from V and 4 bases from J, with 11 bases between. CDR3 nucleotides: TGTGCCAGCAACCGGGACAAGAATCAGCCCCAGCATTTT. Its protein product is CASNRDKNQPQHF.

This clonotype was seen more than once but under ten times. V and J are TRBV9 and TRBJ2-7; weak D call: TRBD1 (5 bases). V shed 0 bases and J shed 6 bases, with 10 bases lying between them. This CDR3 is built from 13 residues. From germline, CDR1 is SGDLS and CDR2 YYNGEE. CDR3 coding DNA: TGTGCCAGCAGCGTAGGAATAGGGGTCGAGCAGTACTTC. Its translation: CASSVGIGVEQYF.